This T cell receptor (beta chain) stems from a study of shared clonotypes between healthy human individuals. General study results and limits: The expectation was that sequencing depth would affect clonotype sharing among donors. Naive subsets typically showed greater estimated richness than memory subsets.

Assay: immunoSEQ multiplex PCR; the TCRdb copy retains only in-frame clones and omits some. The table lists over a million clones, more than 75% of them singletons. In the case of this clone: Its antigen is not identified.

V lost 1 base to trimming and J lost 5 bases; unmatched junction nucleotides: 4. Germline assignment: CDR1 ENHRY and CDR2 SYGVKD. The length of the CDR3 is 15 residues. The source material was memory CD4+ T cells from PBMCs. Described subset: CD45RA-negative fraction. This sequence joins TRBV10-3 and TRBJ2-3; 9 bases are shared with TRBD2. The clonotype was recovered from a man younger than 35 in good health. Some clones in this sample may be carry-over from other donors' samples. The CDR3, as DNA: TGTGCCATCAGTGAGTTAGGCGGGAGGGTAGATACGCAGTATTTT. Residues: CAISELGGRVDTQYF.